This TCR beta chain was identified during a study of cytomegalovirus exposure and HLA in healthy donors. 60 Vbeta and 13 Jbeta primers were used in PCR. Only in-frame clones appear in the TCRdb table, and some are missing; sequencing was by immunoSEQ multiplex PCR. The data contain approximately 140,000 clones, roughly 80% of them singletons. Each of the donors was a healthy bone marrow donor. Of note for this clone: Its specificity is not known.

Study-level results: Among CMV-associated TCR beta chains, most appeared HLA-restricted in a later analysis.

The CDR3 runs to 13 residues. The J segment lost 3 bases and the V segment lost 10 bases, leaving 5 bases of the junction unmatched. The germline CDR1 and CDR2 sequences are ENHRY and SYGVKD. The chain employs TRBV10-3 and TRBJ2-3; 9 bases match TRBD1. Sequencing was carried out using PBMCs. The source of this sequence is a female donor in good health and CMV-seronegative. The CDR3 is CATETGGTDTQYF. CDR3 coding DNA: TGTGCCACCGAGACAGGGGGAACAGATACGCAGTATTTT.